The rows below give T cell receptor beta chains drawn from one sample of a study of cytotoxic CD8 clonotypes in ibrutinib-treated CLL. Clones were read by immunoSEQ multiplex PCR, and TCRdb kept only the in-frame ones, dropping some. The table lists about 270,000 clones, 76% of them singletons. Source: PBMCs, taken at disease progression, from a patient treated with ibrutinib. The source is a human donor with chronic lymphocytic leukemia. CDR3s include the opening cysteine and the closing phenylalanine or tryptophan. A D gene is named only where the DNA matches it firmly. The size entry is marked missing in some rows and otherwise reads once, few, many or a size class.

d_call: NA; v_call: TRBV7-8; clone_size: once; j_call: TRBJ2-3; cdr3_aa: CASSLALSGGAVTQYF; cdr3_nt: TGTGCCAGCAGCTTAGCGCTTAGTGGGGGGGCCGTTACGCAGTATTTT
d_call: TRBD1; v_call: TRBV19; clone_size: NA; j_call: TRBJ1-1; cdr3_aa: CATFGTGDPTEAFF; cdr3_nt: TGTGCCACCTTCGGGACAGGGGACCCCACTGAAGCTTTCTTT
d_call: NA; v_call: TRBV7-6; clone_size: once; j_call: TRBJ2-5; cdr3_aa: CASSPGGRLRLQETQYF; cdr3_nt: TGTGCCAGCAGCCCGGGCGGGCGGTTAAGACTTCAAGAGACCCAGTACTTC
d_call: NA; v_call: TRBV5-1; clone_size: NA; j_call: TRBJ1-2; cdr3_aa: CASSSSSQVYGYTF; cdr3_nt: TGCGCCAGCAGCTCCTCTTCGCAAGTCTATGGCTACACCTTC
d_call: NA; v_call: TRBV28; clone_size: NA; j_call: TRBJ1-5; cdr3_aa: CASSEYWGGSQPQHF; cdr3_nt: TGTGCCAGCAGTGAATACTGGGGGGGCAGTCAGCCCCAGCATTTT
d_call: TRBD2; v_call: TRBV9; clone_size: once; j_call: TRBJ2-5; cdr3_aa: CASSRPGLQETQYF; cdr3_nt: TGTGCCAGCAGTAGGCCGGGACTACAAGAGACCCAGTACTTC
d_call: NA; v_call: TRBV11-2; clone_size: NA; j_call: TRBJ2-7; cdr3_aa: CASSLRSGPSYEQYF; cdr3_nt: TGTGCCAGCAGCCTTAGATCCGGGCCTTCCTACGAGCAGTACTTC
d_call: NA; v_call: TRBV6-5; clone_size: NA; j_call: TRBJ2-5; cdr3_aa: CASSITRRETQYF; cdr3_nt: TGTGCCAGCAGCATAACTAGAAGGGAGACCCAGTACTTC
d_call: NA; v_call: TRBV29-1; clone_size: NA; j_call: TRBJ1-1; cdr3_aa: CSVEDPRGQAFF; cdr3_nt: TGCAGCGTTGAAGACCCCAGAGGGCAGGCTTTCTTT
d_call: TRBD2; v_call: TRBV2; clone_size: NA; j_call: TRBJ2-7; cdr3_aa: CASRLREMAYEQYF; cdr3_nt: TGTGCCAGCAGACTGCGGGAGATGGCCTACGAGCAGTACTTC
d_call: TRBD1; v_call: TRBV7-3; clone_size: NA; j_call: TRBJ2-7; cdr3_aa: CASSPQGQGTYEQYF; cdr3_nt: TGTGCCAGCAGCCCCCAGGGACAGGGCACCTACGAGCAGTACTTC
d_call: NA; v_call: TRBV11-2; clone_size: NA; j_call: TRBJ2-1; cdr3_aa: CASSPTTPFNEQFF; cdr3_nt: TGTGCCAGCAGCCCGACGACCCCCTTCAATGAGCAGTTCTTC
d_call: TRBD2; v_call: TRBV2; clone_size: NA; j_call: TRBJ2-1; cdr3_aa: CASSEPTSGDNEQFF; cdr3_nt: TGTGCCAGCAGTGAACCGACTAGCGGGGACAATGAGCAGTTCTTC